The 10 T cell receptor beta chains listed next were all sequenced from one sample in a study of blood T cell repertoires in COVID-19 (dated by TCRdb to the early 2020s). The protocol used for the library was the immunoSEQ multiplex PCR assay. TCRdb carries this immuneACCESS record with in-frame sequences only. Its versions omit some clonotypes, under half of them owing to an unresolved V gene in the studies checked, with the rest unexplained. The sample table records 200,000 to 250,000 clones; about nine tenths of these occur just once. The ten biggest clones cover 1.2% of the sample. The sequenced sample consisted of PBMCs or T cells enriched from blood (not recorded which). The receptors derive from a man aged 25 to 40 who had recovered from COVID-19.

This chain connects TRBV7-8 to TRBJ1-5; TRBD1 is a possible D gene (5 bases). In germline, CDR1 is SGHVS, CDR2 FQNEAQ. CDR3 length equals 15 residues. The V and J ends lost 1 base and 0 bases respectively, with 7 bases between them. Written as DNA, the CDR3 is TGTGCCAGCAGCTTAGACAGGTATAGCAATCAGCCCCAGCATTTT. It codes for CASSLDRYSNQPQHF. The variable domain in full, completed from reference TRBV7-8 and TRBJ1-5, reads GAGVSQSPRYKVAKRGQDVALRCDPISGHVSLFWYQQALGQGPEFLTYFQNEAQLDKSGLPSDRFFAERPEGSVSTLKIQRTQQEDSAVYLCASSLDRYSNQPQHFGDGTRLSIL.

V usage is TRBV5-1 and J usage is TRBJ2-7; 8 positions match TRBD2. The germline V gene encodes CDR1 SGHRS and CDR2 YFSETQ. The CDR3 loop spans 13 amino acids. Germline trimming cut 6 bases from V and 5 bases from J; bases unmatched to any gene: 7. CDR3 coding DNA: TGCGCCAGCACGACAGGACTAGCTGACGAGCAGTACTTC. Amino acid sequence: CASTTGLADEQYF.

This clone was observed once. The chain couples TRBV2 to TRBJ1-1; D is undetermined. The CDR3 contains 12 residues. Germline values: CDR1 SNHLY, CDR2 FYNNEI. V shed 7 bases and J shed 0 bases, with 6 bases lying between them. CDR3 nucleotide sequence: TGTGCCAGCACTAGGTTGAACACTGAAGCTTTCTTT. It is translated as CASTRLNTEAFF.

This chain links TRBV28 with TRBJ1-5; tentatively, D is TRBD1 (5 bases). Germline assignment: CDR1 MDHEN and CDR2 SYDVKM. The V gene lost 1 base and the J gene lost 2 bases, with 18 bases spanning the gap. The CDR3 consists of 18 residues. Here the CDR3 DNA reads TGTGCCAGCAGTTTATTTCTCGGGGGGGAAGTAGGCAATCAGCCCCAGCATTTT. Protein sequence: CASSLFLGGEVGNQPQHF.

The CDR3 nucleotides are TGTGCCAGTAGTCCCCTCCCGGGCGGGAGCATCTGGACCGGGGAGCTGTTTTTT. Residues: CASSPLPGGSIWTGELFF. This chain joins TRBV19 and TRBJ2-2; TRBD2 matches at 7 bases. Per germline, CDR1 LNHDA and CDR2 SQIVND (reference sequence). The V segment lost 5 bases and the J segment 5 bases; nucleotides outside the gene matches: 17. The CDR3 covers 18 residues.

V is TRBV6-2 or TRBV6-3 and J is TRBJ1-1; D not resolved. Germline-derived CDR1 and CDR2 are MNHEY and SVGEGT. The CDR3 length is 12 residues. V lost 5 bases and J 3 bases, leaving 7 bases between the germline ends. Here the CDR3 DNA reads TGTGCCAGCAGTATGGACTACACTGAAGCTTTCTTT. It translates to CASSMDYTEAFF.

This clone occurred once. Here the CDR3 reads CASSLNRGKNLNEKLFF. The CDR3 DNA reads as TGTGCCAGCTCACTGAACAGGGGGAAAAACCTTAATGAAAAACTGTTTTTT. The rearrangement joins TRBV18 to TRBJ1-4; 8 bases agree with TRBD1. V lost 4 bases, J lost 4 bases, and 11 bases stayed unmatched. Per the germline V gene, CDR1 is KGHSH and CDR2 is LQKENI. The CDR3 sequence is 17 residues long.

This chain links TRBV4-3 with TRBJ2-1; 7 bases are shared with TRBD2. This CDR3 is 19 amino acids long. Losses at the gene ends were 0 bases for V and 5 bases for J; bases not matched to a gene: 16. From germline, CDR1 is LGHNA and CDR2 YSLEER. CDR3 nucleotides: TGCGCCAGCAGCCAAGATGCCCCAAGGGGATTTAGCGGGCACAATGAGCAGTTCTTC. Its protein is CASSQDAPRGFSGHNEQFF.

This CDR3 reads CATSPRFGQGRSELLAFF. The DNA for the CDR3 is TGTGCCACCAGCCCCCGATTTGGACAGGGACGTAGCGAATTGCTAGCTTTCTTT. The chain carries TRBV15 and TRBJ1-1; 8 bases map to TRBD1. Trimming took 5 bases from V and 10 from J; bases not matched to a gene: 24. Germline values: CDR1 LNHNV, CDR2 YYDKDF (reference sequence). The CDR3 totals 18 residues.

The chain recombines TRBV7-8 with TRBJ2-2, with 11 positions matching TRBD2. After removal of 0 bases from V and 5 bases from J, the junction contained 2 bases not matched to a gene. The germline CDR1 and CDR2 sequences are SGHVS and FQNEAQ. There are 16 residues in the CDR3. CDR3 sequence reads: CASSLALAGVTGELFF. Here the CDR3 DNA reads TGTGCCAGCAGCTTAGCACTAGCGGGGGTGACCGGGGAGCTGTTTTTT.